This TCR beta chain comes out of a study of cytomegalovirus exposure and HLA in healthy donors. Study summary: HLA-typed donors were the source of approximately 80 million unique TCRs held in an early data release.

The study's findings and limits: Most TCR beta V segments were productive about 87% or about 30% of the time in an earlier analysis. TCR sequences were mostly rare, though some public TCRs occurred in many donors.

Researchers ran the PCR with 60 Vbeta and 13 Jbeta primers. Libraries were prepared by immunoSEQ multiplex PCR; TCRdb keeps only in-frame clonotypes and omits some of them. Here the sample spans fewer than 120,000 clones, around four fifths being singletons. The CDR3 runs 16 residues. Germline V lookup: CDR1 MNHEY, CDR2 SMNVEV (reference sequence). V was pared by 0 bases and J by 0 bases, with 11 bases between. As regards this clone: Antigen unknown.

Sequenced: PBMCs. The chain has TRBV27 and TRBJ1-1, with D maybe TRBD1 (5 bases). The sequence was collected from a woman aged 55-75 years in good health and CMV-seropositive. The CDR3 loop is CASSLSSGELNTEAFF. The CDR3 DNA sequence: TGTGCCAGCAGTTTATCCTCGGGGGAGCTGAACACTGAAGCTTTCTTT.